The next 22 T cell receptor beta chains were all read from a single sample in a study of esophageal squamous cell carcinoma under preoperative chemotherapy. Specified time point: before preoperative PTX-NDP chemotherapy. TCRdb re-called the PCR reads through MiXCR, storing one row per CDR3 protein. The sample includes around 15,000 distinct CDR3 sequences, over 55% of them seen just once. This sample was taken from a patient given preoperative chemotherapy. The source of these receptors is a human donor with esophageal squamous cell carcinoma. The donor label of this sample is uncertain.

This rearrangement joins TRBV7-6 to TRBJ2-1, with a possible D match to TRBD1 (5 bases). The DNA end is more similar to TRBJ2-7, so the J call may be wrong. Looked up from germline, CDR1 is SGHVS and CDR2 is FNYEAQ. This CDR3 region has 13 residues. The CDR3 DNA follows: TGTGCCAGCAGCCCGGACATTTCCTACGAGCAGTACTTC. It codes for CASSPDISYEQYF.

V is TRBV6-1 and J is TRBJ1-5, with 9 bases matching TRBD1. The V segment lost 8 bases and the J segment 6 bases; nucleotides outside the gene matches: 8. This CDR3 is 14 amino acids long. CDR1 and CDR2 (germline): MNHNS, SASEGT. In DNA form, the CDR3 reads TGTGCCAGCGGGGGGACAGGGACTGGTCAGCCCCAGCATTTT. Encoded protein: CASGGTGTGQPQHF.

CDR3 nucleotides: TGTGCCAGCAGTTACGGCGCGGGAGGTATGTACTTC. Translation: CASSYGAGGMYF. V and J are TRBV6-5 and TRBJ2-5; 8 bases are shared with TRBD2. CDR3 length equals 12 residues. CDR1 and CDR2 (germline): MNHEY, SVGAGI. V was clipped by 2 bases and J by 13 bases; unmatched bases: 6.

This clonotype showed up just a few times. The CDR3 region is CASSYGGRLTDTQYF. CDR3 nucleotides: TGTGCCAGCAGTTACGGGGGGAGGCTCACAGATACGCAGTATTTT. V and J are TRBV6-5 and TRBJ2-3; maybe TRBD2 (6 bases). The CDR3 spans 15 residues. Germline lookup yields CDR1 MNHEY and CDR2 SVGAGI. Deletions cut 2 bases from V and 2 bases from J, with 11 bases between.

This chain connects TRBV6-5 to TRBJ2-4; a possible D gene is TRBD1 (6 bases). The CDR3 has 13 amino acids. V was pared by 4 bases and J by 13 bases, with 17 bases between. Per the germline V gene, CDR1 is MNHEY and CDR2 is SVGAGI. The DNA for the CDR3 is TGTGCCAGCAGTTGGGACAAAAAAAACACCCAGTACTTC. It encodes CASSWDKKNTQYF.

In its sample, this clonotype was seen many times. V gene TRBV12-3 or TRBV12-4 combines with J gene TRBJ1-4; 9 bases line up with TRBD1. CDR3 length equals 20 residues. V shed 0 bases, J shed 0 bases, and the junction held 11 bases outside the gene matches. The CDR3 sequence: CASSLALGQGILATNEKLFF. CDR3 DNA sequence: TGTGCCAGCAGTTTAGCGCTGGGACAGGGAATTTTAGCAACTAATGAAAAACTGTTTTTT.

CDR3 DNA sequence: TGTGGCGGGGCGGACGGGGGGAGGGCCAAAGAGACCCAGTACTTC. Translating it yields CGGADGGRAKETQYF. The rearrangement links TRBV6-1 to TRBJ2-4; 7 nucleotides match TRBD2. The J call may not be correct, given that the DNA end is closer to TRBJ2-5. The CDR3 spans 15 residues. Per germline, CDR1 MNHNS and CDR2 SASEGT.

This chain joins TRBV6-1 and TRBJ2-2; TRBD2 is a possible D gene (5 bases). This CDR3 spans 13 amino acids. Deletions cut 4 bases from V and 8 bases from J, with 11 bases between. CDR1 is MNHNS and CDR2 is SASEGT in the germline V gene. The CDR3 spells CASSVQEEGELFF. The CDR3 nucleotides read TGTGCCAGCAGTGTTCAGGAGGAAGGGGAGCTGTTTTTT.

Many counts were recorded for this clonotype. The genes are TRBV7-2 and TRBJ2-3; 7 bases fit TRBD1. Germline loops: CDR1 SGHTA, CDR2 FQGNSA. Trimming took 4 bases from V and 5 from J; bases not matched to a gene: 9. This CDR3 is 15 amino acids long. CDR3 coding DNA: TGTGCCAGCAGCTGGGATGGACAGGCTCAAGATACGCAGTATTTT. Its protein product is CASSWDGQAQDTQYF.

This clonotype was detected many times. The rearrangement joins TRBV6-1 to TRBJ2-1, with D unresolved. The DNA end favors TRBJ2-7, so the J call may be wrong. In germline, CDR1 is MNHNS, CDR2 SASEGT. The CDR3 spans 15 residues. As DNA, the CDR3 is TGTGCCAGCAGTGAAGCTAAGGCCGTTTTCTACGAGCAGTACTTC. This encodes CASSEAKAVFYEQYF.

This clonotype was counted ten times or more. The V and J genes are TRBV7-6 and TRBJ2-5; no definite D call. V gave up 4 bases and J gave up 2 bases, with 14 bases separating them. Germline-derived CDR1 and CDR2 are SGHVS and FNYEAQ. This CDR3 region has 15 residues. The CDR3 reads CASSSVVGNQETQYF. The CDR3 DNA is TGTGCCAGCAGCTCGGTAGTAGGAAATCAAGAGACCCAGTACTTC.

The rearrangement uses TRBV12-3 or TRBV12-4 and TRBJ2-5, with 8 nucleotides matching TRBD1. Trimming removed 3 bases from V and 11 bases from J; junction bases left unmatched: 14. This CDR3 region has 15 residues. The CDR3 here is CASSLSQGAGNEQYF. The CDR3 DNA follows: TGTGCCAGCAGTTTGAGTCAGGGGGCGGGGAATGAGCAGTACTTC.

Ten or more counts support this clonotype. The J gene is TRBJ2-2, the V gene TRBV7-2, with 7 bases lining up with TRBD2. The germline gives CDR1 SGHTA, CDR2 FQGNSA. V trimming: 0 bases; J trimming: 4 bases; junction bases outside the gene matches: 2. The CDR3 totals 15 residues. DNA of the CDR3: TGTGCCAGCAGCTTAGCTAGCGGGCTCACCGGGGAGCTGTTTTTT. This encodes CASSLASGLTGELFF.

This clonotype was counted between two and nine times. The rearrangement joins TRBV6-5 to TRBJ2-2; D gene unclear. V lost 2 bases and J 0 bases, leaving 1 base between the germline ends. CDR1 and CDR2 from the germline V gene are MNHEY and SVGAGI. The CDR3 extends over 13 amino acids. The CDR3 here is CASSYANTGELFF. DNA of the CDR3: TGTGCCAGCAGTTACGCGAACACCGGGGAGCTGTTTTTT.

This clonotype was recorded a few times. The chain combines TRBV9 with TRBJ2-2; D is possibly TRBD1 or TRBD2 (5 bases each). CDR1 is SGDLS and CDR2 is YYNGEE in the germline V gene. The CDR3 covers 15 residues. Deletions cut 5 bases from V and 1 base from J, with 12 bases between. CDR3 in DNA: TGTGCCAGCAGGCCGGGACGGAGGAACACCGGGGAGCTGTTTTTT. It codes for CASRPGRRNTGELFF.

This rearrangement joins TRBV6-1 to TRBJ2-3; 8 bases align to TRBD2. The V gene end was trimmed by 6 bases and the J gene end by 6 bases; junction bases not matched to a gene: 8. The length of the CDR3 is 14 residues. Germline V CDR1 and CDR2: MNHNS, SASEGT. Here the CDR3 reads CASSGRARPDTQYF. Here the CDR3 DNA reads TGTGCCAGCAGCGGGAGGGCCCGCCCCGATACGCAGTATTTT.

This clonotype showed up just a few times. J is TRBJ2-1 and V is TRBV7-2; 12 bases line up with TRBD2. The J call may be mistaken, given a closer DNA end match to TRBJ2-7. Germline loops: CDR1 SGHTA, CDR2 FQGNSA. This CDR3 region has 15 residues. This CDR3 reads CASSPSSGRAYEQYF. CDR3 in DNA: TGTGCCAGCAGCCCATCTAGCGGGAGGGCCTACGAGCAGTACTTC.

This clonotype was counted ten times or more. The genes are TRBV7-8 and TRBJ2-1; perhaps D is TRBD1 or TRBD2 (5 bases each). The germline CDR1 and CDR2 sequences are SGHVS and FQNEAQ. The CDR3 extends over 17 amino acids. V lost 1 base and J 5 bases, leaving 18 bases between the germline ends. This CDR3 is CASSLGYGTPEDNEQFF. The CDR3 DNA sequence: TGTGCCAGCAGCTTAGGGTATGGGACGCCAGAGGACAATGAGCAGTTCTTC. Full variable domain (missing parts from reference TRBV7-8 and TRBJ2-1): GAGVSQSPRYKVAKRGQDVALRCDPISGHVSLFWYQQALGQGPEFLTYFQNEAQLDKSGLPSDRFFAERPEGSVSTLKIQRTQQEDSAVYLCASSLGYGTPEDNEQFFGPGTRLTVL.

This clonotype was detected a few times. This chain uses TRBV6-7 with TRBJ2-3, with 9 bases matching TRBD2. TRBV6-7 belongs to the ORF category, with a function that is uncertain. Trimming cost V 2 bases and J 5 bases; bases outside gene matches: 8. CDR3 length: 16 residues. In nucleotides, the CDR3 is TGTGCCAGCAGTTACGCGGGAGGGGGACACATAGATACGCAGTATTTT. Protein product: CASSYAGGGHIDTQYF.

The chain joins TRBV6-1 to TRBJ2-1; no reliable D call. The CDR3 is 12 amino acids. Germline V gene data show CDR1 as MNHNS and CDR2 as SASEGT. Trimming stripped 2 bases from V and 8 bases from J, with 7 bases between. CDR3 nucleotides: TGTGCCAGCAGTGAATCAGTGTATGAGCAGTTCTTC. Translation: CASSESVYEQFF.

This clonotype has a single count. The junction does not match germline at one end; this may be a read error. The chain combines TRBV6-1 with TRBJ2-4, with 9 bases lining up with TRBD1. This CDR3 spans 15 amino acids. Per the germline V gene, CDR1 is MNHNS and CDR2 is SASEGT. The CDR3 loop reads CASTDRGRDKKIQYF. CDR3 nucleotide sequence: TGTGCCAGCACTGACAGGGGGAGGGACAAAAAGATTCAGTACTTC.

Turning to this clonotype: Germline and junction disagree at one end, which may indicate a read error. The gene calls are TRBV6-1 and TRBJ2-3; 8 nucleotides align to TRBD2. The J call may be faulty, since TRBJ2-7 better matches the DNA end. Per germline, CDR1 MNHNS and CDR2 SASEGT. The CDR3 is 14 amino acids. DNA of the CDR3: TGTGGCAGCGCGGGGCGGGGGGCCAAAGACACGCAGTACTTC. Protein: CGSAGRGAKDTQYF.